This T cell receptor beta chain originates from a study of vaccination effects on CD4 cells after COVID-19. CDR1 is MNHEY and CDR2 is SVGAGI in the germline V gene. The CDR3 runs to 13 residues. Trimming stripped 2 bases from V and 0 bases from J, with 2 bases between. Concerning this clone: Antigen specificity is unknown.

Cells that had been cultured for 10 days were the source of isolated CD4+ T cells. It was two doses of either the BNT162b2 or mRNA-1273 vaccine that participants received. Assay: immunoSEQ multiplex PCR; the TCRdb copy retains only in-frame clones and omits some. The profile shows more than 60,000 clones, around 70% of them singletons. The rearrangement links TRBV6-5 to TRBJ1-5; D is unresolved. This TCR derives from a human donor who received a COVID-19 vaccine. The sequences come from CD4+ T cells from PBMCs cultured without peptide, collected after COVID-19 vaccination. The CDR3 DNA follows: TGTGCCAGCAGTTACGGTAGCAATCAGCCCCAGCATTTT. This gives the protein CASSYGSNQPQHF.